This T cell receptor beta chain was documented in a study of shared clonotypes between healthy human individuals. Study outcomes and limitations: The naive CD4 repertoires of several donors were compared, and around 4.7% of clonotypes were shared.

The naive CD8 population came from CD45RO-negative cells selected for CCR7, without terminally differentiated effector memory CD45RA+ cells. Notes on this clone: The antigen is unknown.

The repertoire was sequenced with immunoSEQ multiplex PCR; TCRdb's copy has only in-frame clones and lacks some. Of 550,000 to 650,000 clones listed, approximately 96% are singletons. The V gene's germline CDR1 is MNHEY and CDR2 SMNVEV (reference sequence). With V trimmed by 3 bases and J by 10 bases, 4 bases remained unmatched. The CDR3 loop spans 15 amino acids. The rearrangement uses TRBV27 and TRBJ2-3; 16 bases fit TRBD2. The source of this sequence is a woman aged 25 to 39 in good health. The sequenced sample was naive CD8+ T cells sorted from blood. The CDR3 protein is CASSFGTSGRGAQYF. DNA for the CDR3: TGTGCCAGCAGTTTCGGGACTAGCGGGAGGGGGGCGCAGTATTTT.